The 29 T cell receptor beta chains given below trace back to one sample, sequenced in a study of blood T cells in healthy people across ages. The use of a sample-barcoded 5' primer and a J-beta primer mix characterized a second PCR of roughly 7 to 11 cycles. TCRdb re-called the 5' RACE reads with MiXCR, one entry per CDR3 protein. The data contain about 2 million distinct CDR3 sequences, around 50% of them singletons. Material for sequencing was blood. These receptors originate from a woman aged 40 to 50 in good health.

CDR3 in DNA: TGTGCCAGCGTTATAGGGGGAAACACCGGGGAGCTGTTTTTT. Residues: CASVIGGNTGELFF. The chain links TRBV6-2 or TRBV6-3 to TRBJ2-2, with D possibly TRBD1 on 6 matching bases. Trimming stripped 8 bases from V and 2 bases from J, with 12 bases between. This CDR3 is built from 14 residues. The germline gives CDR1 MNHEY, CDR2 SVGEGT.

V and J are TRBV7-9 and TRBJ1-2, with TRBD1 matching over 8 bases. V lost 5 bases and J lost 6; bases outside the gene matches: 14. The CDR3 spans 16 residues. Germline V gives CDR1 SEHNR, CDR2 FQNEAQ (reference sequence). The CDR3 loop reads CASSPTAGGVSDGYTF. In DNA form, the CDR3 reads TGTGCCAGCAGCCCCACCGCAGGGGGCGTCTCTGATGGCTACACCTTC.

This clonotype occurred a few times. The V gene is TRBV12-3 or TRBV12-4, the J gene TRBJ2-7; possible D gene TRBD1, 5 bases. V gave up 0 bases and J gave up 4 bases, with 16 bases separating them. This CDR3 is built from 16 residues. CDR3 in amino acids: CASSLAVRTSTYEQYF. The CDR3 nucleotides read TGTGCCAGCAGTTTAGCGGTGAGGACATCGACTTACGAGCAGTACTTC.

The CDR3 DNA sequence: TGTGCCAGCAGTGGGTTTTCGCGGGGGGGCGACCAAGAGACCCAGTACTTC. It translates to CASSGFSRGGDQETQYF. This chain links TRBV2 with TRBJ2-5; 9 bases are shared with TRBD2. V lost 4 bases and J lost 0; bases outside the gene matches: 9. The germline V gene has CDR1 SNHLY and CDR2 FYNNEI. The CDR3 is 17 residues long.

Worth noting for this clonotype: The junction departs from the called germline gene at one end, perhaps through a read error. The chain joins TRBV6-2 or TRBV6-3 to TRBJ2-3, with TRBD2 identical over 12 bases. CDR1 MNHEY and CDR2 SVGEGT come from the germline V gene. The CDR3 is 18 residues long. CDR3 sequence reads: CASGYSPGLAGTTDTQYF. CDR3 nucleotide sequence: TGTGCCAGCGGTTACTCGCCCGGACTAGCGGGGACCACAGATACGCAGTATTTT.

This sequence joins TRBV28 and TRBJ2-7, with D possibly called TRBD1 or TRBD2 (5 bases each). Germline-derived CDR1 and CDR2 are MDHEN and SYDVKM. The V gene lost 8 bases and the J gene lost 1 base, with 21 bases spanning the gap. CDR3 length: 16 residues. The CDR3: CASFPTRGERSYEQYF. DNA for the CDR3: TGTGCCAGCTTCCCCACGAGGGGCGAGAGGTCCTACGAGCAGTACTTC.

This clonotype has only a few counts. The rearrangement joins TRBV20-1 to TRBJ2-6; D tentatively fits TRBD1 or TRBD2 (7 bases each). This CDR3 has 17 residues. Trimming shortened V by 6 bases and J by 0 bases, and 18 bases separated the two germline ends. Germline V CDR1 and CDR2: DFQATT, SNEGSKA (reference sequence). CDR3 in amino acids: CSAGEGASFSGANVLTF. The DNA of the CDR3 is TGCAGTGCGGGGGAGGGGGCTTCTTTCTCTGGGGCCAACGTCCTGACTTTC.

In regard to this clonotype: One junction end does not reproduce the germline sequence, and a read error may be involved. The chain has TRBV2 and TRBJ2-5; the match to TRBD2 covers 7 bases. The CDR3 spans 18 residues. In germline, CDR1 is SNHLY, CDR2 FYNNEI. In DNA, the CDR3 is TGTGCCAGCAGTGAAGAGGGATGGGGACTACCAACCCAAGGGACCCAGTACTTC. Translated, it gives CASSEEGWGLPTQGTQYF.

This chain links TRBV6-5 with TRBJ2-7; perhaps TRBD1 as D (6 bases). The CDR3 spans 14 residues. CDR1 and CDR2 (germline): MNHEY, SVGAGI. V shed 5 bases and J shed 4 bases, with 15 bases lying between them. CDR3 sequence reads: CASSRVNREYEQYF. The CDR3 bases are TGTGCCAGCAGTCGGGTGAACAGGGAATACGAGCAGTACTTC.

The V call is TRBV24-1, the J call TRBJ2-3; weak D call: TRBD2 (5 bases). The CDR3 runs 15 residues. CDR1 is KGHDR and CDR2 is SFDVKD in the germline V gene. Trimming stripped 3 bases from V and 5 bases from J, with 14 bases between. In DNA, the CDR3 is TGTGCCACCAGTGATCCAAATAGCGTAGGAGATACGCAGTATTTT. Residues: CATSDPNSVGDTQYF.

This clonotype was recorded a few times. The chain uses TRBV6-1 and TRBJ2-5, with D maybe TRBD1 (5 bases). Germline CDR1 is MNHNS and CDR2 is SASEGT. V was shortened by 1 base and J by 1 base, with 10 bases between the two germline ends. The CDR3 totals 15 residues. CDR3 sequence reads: CASSEVGLLQETQYF. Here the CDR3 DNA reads TGTGCCAGCAGTGAAGTGGGGCTCCTCCAAGAGACCCAGTACTTC.

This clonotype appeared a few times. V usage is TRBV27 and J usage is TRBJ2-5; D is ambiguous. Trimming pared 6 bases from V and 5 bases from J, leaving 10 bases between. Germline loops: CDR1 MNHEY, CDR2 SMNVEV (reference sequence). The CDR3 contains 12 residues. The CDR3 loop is CASRGSWETQYF. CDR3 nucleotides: TGTGCCAGCAGAGGGTCGTGGGAGACCCAGTACTTC.

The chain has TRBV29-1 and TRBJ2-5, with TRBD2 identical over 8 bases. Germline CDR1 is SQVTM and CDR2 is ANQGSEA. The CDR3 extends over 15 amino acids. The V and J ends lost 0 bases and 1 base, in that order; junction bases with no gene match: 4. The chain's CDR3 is CSVEDRGGPQETQYF. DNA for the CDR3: TGCAGCGTTGAAGATCGGGGGGGGCCCCAAGAGACCCAGTACTTC.

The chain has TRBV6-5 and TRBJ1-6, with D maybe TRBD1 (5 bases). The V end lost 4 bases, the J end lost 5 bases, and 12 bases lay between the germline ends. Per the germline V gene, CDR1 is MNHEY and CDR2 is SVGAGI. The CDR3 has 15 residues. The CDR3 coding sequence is TGTGCCAGCAGTTTCACGGGGCAGAATAATTCACCCCTCCACTTT. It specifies CASSFTGQNNSPLHF.

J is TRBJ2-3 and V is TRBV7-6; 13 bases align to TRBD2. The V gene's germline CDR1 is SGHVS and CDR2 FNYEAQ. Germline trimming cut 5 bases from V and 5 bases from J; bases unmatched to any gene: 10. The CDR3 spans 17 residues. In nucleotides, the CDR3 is TGTGCCAGCAGCGGGGCACTAGCGGGGGGGCCGGGAGATACGCAGTATTTT. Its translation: CASSGALAGGPGDTQYF.

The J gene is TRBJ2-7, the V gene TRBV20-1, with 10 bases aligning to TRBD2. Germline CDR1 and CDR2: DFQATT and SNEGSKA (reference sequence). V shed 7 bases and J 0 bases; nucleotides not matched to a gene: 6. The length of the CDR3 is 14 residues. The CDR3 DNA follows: TGCAGTGGGGAACTAGCGGGGAGCTCCTACGAGCAGTACTTC. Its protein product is CSGELAGSSYEQYF.

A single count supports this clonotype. CDR3 sequence reads: CASSYGKGYYNEQFF. DNA of the CDR3: TGTGCCAGCAGTTATGGAAAGGGTTACTACAATGAGCAGTTCTTC. The chain joins TRBV6-5 to TRBJ2-1; D is ambiguous. Germline loops: CDR1 MNHEY, CDR2 SVGAGI. CDR3 length equals 15 residues. The V end lost 3 bases, the J end lost 3 bases, and 12 bases lay between the germline ends.

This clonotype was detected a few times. Here the CDR3 DNA reads TGTGCCAGCAGCCAAGGACAGGGGGAACATCCCCAAGAGACCCAGTACTTC. It yields the protein CASSQGQGEHPQETQYF. The chain combines TRBV3-1 with TRBJ2-5; the match to TRBD1 covers 9 bases. J gave up 1 base and V 1 base, and 7 bases lay outside the gene matches. CDR1 and CDR2 (germline): LGHDT, YNNKEL (reference sequence). This CDR3 is built from 17 residues.

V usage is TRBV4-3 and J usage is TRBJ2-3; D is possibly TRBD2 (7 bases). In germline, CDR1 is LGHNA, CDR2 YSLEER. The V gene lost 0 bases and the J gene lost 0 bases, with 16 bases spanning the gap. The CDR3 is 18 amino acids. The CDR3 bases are TGCGCCAGCAGCCAAGATTTGGGGGCGGGAGAGAGCACAGATACGCAGTATTTT. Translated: CASSQDLGAGESTDTQYF.

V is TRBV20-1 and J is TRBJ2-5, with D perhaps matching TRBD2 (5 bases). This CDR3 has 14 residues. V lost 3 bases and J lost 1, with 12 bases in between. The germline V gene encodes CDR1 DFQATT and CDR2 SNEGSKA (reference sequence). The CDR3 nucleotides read TGCAGTGCTAGCCCCCTTAGCGCCCAAGAGACCCAGTACTTC. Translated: CSASPLSAQETQYF.

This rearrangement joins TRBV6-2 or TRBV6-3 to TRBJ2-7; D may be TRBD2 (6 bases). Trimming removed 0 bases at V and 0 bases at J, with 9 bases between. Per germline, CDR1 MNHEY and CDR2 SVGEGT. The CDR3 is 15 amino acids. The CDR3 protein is CASSYSGLTSYEQYF. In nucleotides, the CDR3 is TGTGCCAGCAGTTACTCGGGACTGACCTCCTACGAGCAGTACTTC.

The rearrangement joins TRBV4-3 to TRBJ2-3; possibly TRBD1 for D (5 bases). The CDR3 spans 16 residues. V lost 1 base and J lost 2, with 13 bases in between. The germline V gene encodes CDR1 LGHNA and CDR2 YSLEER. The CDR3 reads CASSQARTLNTDTQYF. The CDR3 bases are TGCGCCAGCAGCCAAGCCAGGACACTGAACACAGATACGCAGTATTTT.

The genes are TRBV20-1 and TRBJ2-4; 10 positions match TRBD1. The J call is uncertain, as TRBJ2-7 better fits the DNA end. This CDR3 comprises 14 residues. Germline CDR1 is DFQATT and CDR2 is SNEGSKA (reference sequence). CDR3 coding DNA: TGCAGTGCTAGGGGGGGGACAGGGGAGTACGAGCAGTACTTC. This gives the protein CSARGGTGEYEQYF.

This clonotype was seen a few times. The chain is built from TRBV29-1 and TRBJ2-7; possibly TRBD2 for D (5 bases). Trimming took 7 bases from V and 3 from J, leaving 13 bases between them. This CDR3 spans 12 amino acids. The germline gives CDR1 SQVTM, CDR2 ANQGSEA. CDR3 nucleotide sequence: TGCAGCGGCTTCCTGGCGGGCTACGAGCAGTACTTC. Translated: CSGFLAGYEQYF.

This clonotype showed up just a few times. The CDR3 DNA reads TGTGCCAGCAGCTTAGCTGACCGGTCCTACGAGCAGTACTTC. Translated, it gives CASSLADRSYEQYF. The chain joins TRBV7-8 to TRBJ2-7; no reliable D call. The V end lost 0 bases, the J end lost 1 base, and 7 bases lay between the germline ends. Germline V gives CDR1 SGHVS, CDR2 FQNEAQ. CDR3 length: 14 residues.

The CDR3 nucleotides read TGTGCCAGCAGCGCACGCGGGGGGGGAAGCACAGATACGCAGTATTTT. Translating it yields CASSARGGGSTDTQYF. The chain is built from TRBV7-2 and TRBJ2-3; 9 positions match TRBD2. Germline V gene data show CDR1 as SGHTA and CDR2 as FQGNSA. V shed 5 bases and J 0 bases; nucleotides not matched to a gene: 6. CDR3 size: 16 residues.

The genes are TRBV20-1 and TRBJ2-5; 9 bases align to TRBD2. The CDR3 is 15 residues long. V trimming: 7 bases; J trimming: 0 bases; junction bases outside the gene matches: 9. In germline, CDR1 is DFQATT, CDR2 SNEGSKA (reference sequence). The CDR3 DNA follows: TGCAGTGTCGGTGGGCTAGCGGGGCACCAAGAGACCCAGTACTTC. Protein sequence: CSVGGLAGHQETQYF.

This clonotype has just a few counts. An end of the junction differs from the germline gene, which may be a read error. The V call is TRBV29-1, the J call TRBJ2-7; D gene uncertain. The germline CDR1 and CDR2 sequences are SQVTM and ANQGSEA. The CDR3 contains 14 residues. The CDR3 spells CSVEAKGSSYEQYF. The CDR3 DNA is TGCAGCGTCGAAGCTAAGGGAAGCTCCTACGAGCAGTACTTC.

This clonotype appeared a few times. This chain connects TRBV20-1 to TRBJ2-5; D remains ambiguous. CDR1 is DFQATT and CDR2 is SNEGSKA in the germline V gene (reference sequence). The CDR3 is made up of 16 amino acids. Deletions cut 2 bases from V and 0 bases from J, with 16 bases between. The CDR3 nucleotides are TGCAGTGCTAGACAGTACAAAACTGGTTACCAAGAGACCCAGTACTTC. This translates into CSARQYKTGYQETQYF.